The sequence of this TCR beta chain was determined in a study of cytomegalovirus exposure and HLA in healthy donors. Notes on the study in general: Reportedly, cytomegalovirus status was diagnosed with high sensitivity and specificity. Most TCR beta V segments were productive about 87% or about 30% of the time in an earlier analysis. The CMV antigen specificity of a few CMV-associated chains was confirmed through in vitro analysis. A list of approximately 150 TCR beta chains associated with cytomegalovirus was given.

PCR employed 60 Vbeta and 13 Jbeta primers. Profiled with immunoSEQ multiplex PCR; TCRdb holds only in-frame clones, not every one. The profile shows around 120,000 clones, 79% of them singletons. V lost 4 bases to trimming and J lost 7 bases, with 25 bases between them. Per the germline V gene, CDR1 is SGHAT and CDR2 is FQDESV (reference sequence). The CDR3 spans 17 residues. Comment on this clone: Its antigen is unidentified.

The sequencing input was PBMCs. The sequence derives from a man between 18 and 35 years old in good health and CMV-seronegative. The rearrangement links TRBV11-1 to TRBJ1-1; D not certain. The CDR3 region is CASSSFRIRAADCEAFF. The CDR3 bases are TGTGCCAGCAGCTCATTTCGAATACGGGCAGCGGATTGTGAAGCTTTCTTT.